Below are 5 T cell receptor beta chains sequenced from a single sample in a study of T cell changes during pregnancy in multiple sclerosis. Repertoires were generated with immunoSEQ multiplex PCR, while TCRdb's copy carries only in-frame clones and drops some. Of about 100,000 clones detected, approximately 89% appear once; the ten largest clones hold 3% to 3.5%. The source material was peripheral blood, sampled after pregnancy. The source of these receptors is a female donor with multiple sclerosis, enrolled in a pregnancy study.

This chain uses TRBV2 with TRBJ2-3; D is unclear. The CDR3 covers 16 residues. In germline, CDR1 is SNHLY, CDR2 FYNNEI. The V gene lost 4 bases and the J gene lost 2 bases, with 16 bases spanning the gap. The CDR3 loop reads CASSAARVTLTDTQYF. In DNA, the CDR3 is TGTGCCAGCAGTGCCGCGCGCGTGACTCTCACAGATACGCAGTATTTT.

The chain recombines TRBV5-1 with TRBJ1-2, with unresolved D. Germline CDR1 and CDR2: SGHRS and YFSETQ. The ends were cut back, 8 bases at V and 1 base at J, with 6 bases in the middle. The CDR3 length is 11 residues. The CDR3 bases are TGCGCCAGTAGAAGTAACTATGGCTACACCTTC. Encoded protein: CASRSNYGYTF.

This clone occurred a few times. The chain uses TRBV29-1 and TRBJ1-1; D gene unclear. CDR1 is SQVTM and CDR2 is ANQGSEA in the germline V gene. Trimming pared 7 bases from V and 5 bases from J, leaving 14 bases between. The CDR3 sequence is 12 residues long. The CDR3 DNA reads TGCAGCGCCCGACGGGGAGGGACTGAAGCTTTCTTT. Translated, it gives CSARRGGTEAFF.

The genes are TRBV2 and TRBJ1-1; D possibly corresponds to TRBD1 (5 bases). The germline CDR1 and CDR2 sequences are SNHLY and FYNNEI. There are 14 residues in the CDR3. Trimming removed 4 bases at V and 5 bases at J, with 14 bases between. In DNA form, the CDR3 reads TGTGCCAGCAGTGGCCCCAGGGTTACAACTGAAGCTTTCTTT. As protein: CASSGPRVTTEAFF.

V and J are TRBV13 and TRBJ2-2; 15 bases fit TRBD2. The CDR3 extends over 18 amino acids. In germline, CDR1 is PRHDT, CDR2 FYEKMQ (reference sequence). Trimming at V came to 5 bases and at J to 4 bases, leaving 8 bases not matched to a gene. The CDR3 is CASSPGLAGGGGTGELFF. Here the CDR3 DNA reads TGTGCCAGCAGCCCGGGACTAGCGGGGGGCGGGGGCACCGGGGAGCTGTTTTTT.